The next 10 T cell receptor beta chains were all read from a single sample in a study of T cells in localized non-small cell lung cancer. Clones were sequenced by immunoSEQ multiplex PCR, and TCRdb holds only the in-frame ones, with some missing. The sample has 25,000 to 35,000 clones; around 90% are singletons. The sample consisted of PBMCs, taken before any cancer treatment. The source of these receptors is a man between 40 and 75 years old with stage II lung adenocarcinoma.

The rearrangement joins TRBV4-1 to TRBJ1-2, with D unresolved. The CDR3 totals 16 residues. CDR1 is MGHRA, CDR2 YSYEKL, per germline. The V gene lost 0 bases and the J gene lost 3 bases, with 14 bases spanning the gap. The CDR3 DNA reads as TGCGCCAGCAGCCAAGAGGCGGCCCTTCGGGACTATGGCTACACCTTC. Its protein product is CASSQEAALRDYGYTF.

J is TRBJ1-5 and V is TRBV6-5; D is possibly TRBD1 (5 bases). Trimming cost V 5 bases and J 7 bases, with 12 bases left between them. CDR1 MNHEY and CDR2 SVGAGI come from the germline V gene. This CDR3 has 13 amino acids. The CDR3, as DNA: TGTGCCAGCAGTCTGACAGACGGCCAGCCCCAGCATTTT. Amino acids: CASSLTDGQPQHF.

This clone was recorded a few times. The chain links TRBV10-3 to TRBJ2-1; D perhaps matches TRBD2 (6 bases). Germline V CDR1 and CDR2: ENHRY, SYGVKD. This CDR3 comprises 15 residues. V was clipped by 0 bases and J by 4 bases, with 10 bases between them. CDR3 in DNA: TGTGCCATCAGTGAGTCGCTAGCGCTATACAATGAGCAGTTCTTC. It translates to CAISESLALYNEQFF.

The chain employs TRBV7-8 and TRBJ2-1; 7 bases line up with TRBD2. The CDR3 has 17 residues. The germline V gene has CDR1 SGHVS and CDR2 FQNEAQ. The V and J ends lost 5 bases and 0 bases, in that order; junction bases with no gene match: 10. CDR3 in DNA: TGTGCCAGCAGCCGGAGGGAGGGGATCAGCTCCTACAATGAGCAGTTCTTC. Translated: CASSRREGISSYNEQFF.

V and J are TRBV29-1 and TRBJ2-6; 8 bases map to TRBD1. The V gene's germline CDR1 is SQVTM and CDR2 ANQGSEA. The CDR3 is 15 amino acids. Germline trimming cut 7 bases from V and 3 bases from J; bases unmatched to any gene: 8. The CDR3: CSAVLQGVGANVLTF. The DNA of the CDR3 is TGCAGCGCAGTATTACAGGGGGTTGGGGCCAACGTCCTGACTTTC.

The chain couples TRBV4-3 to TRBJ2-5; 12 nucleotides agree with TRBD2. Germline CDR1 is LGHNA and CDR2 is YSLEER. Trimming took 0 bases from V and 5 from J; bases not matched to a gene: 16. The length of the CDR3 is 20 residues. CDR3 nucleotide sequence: TGCGCCAGCAGCCAAGATCCCACTGGACTAGCGGGAAAAATCCGGGAGACCCAGTACTTC. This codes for CASSQDPTGLAGKIRETQYF.

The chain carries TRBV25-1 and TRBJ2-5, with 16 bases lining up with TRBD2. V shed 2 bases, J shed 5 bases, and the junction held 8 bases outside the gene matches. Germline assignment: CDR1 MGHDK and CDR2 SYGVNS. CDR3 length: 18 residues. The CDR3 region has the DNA TGTGCCAGCAGTGAAACCGGGACTAGCGGGAGGGCCCGGGAGACCCAGTACTTC. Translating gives CASSETGTSGRARETQYF.

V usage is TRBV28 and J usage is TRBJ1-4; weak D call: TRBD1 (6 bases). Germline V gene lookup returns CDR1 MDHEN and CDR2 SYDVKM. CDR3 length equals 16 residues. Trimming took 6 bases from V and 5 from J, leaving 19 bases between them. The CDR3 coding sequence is TGTGCCAGCAGCCCGACGGGGGGCCGGCGGAATGAAAAACTGTTTTTT. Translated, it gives CASSPTGGRRNEKLFF.

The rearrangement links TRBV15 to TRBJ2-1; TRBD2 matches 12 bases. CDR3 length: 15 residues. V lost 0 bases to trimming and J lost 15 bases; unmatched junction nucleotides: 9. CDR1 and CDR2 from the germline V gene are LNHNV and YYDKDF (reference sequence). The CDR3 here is CATSRDMLAGGGMFF. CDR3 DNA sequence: TGTGCCACCAGCAGAGATATGCTAGCGGGAGGGGGCATGTTCTTC.

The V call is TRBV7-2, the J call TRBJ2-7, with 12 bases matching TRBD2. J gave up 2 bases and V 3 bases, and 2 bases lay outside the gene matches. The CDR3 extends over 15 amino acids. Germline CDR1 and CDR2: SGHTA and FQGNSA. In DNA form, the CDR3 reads TGTGCCAGCAGCTTTGGACTAGCGGGAACCTACGAGCAGTACTTC. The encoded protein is CASSFGLAGTYEQYF.